This is a list of T cell receptor beta chains from one sample in a study of PD-L1 blockade in urothelial cancer. This table comes from immunoSEQ multiplex PCR, and its TCRdb copy is limited to in-frame clones, with some not included. The sample consists of 45,000 to 65,000 clones, roughly 84% of them appearing once. Sequenced here: PBMCs, sampled around atezolizumab (anti-PD-L1) treatment. The receptors originated from a man aged 35 to 55 with urothelial cancer. Each CDR3 is given with its conserved first and last residue. The D gene is left open where the match is weak. Size is omitted from some rows. Given values are once, few, many or a class for expanded clones.

J gene: TRBJ2-6
clone size: .
D gene: TRBD2
V gene: TRBV4-1
CDR3 DNA: TGCGCCAGCAGCCGGGGACTAGCGTTCTCTGGGGCCAACGTCCTGACTTTC
CDR3 protein: CASSRGLAFSGANVLTF

J gene: TRBJ2-7
clone size: .
D gene: TRBD1
V gene: TRBV5-1
CDR3 DNA: TGCGCCAGCAGCTTTACGACAGGGAACTACGAGCAGTACTTC
CDR3 protein: CASSFTTGNYEQYF

J gene: TRBJ1-1
clone size: .
D gene: .
V gene: TRBV1
CDR3 DNA: TGCACCAGCAGCCAAGACTATGCAGGGGGCATCGCTGAAGCTTTCTTT
CDR3 protein: CTSSQDYAGGIAEAFF

J gene: TRBJ2-3
clone size: .
D gene: .
V gene: TRBV18
CDR3 DNA: TGTGCCAGCTCAGATCAATTGGCAGGGTCAGATACGCAGTATTTT
CDR3 protein: CASSDQLAGSDTQYF

J gene: TRBJ2-4
clone size: .
D gene: .
V gene: TRBV5-6
CDR3 DNA: TGTGCCAGCAGCTTTCCTTCCCAAAACATTCAGTACTTC
CDR3 protein: CASSFPSQNIQYF

J gene: TRBJ2-5
clone size: .
D gene: TRBD1
V gene: TRBV28
CDR3 DNA: TGTGCCAGCAGTTGGGGGACAGGAGTCCAAGAGACCCAGTACTTC
CDR3 protein: CASSWGTGVQETQYF

J gene: TRBJ2-7
clone size: .
D gene: TRBD2
V gene: TRBV19
CDR3 DNA: TGTGCCAGTAGTCCGGGGGGAGGGAGGATCTCCTACGAGCAGTACTTC
CDR3 protein: CASSPGGGRISYEQYF

J gene: TRBJ2-5
clone size: .
D gene: TRBD1
V gene: TRBV6-1
CDR3 DNA: TGTGCCAGCAGTAAAGGCTGGACAGGGTATCAAGAGACCCAGTACTTC
CDR3 protein: CASSKGWTGYQETQYF

J gene: TRBJ2-1
clone size: .
D gene: TRBD2
V gene: TRBV4-1
CDR3 DNA: TGCGCCAGCAGCCATATGACTAGCGGGAGGGCAGAGCAGTTCTTC
CDR3 protein: CASSHMTSGRAEQFF

J gene: TRBJ2-7
clone size: .
D gene: .
V gene: TRBV13
CDR3 DNA: TGTGCCAGCAGCTCTAGAGGACAGCCCTACGAGCAGTACTTC
CDR3 protein: CASSSRGQPYEQYF

J gene: TRBJ2-2
clone size: once
D gene: TRBD2
V gene: TRBV14
CDR3 DNA: TGTGCCAGCAGCCAGTATAGCGGGACCGTTCCCGGGGAGCTGTTTTTT
CDR3 protein: CASSQYSGTVPGELFF

J gene: TRBJ2-7
clone size: .
D gene: TRBD2
V gene: TRBV9
CDR3 DNA: TGTGCCAGCAGTATTTTAGCGGGAACCTCGGGCGAGCAGTACTTC
CDR3 protein: CASSILAGTSGEQYF

J gene: TRBJ2-5
clone size: .
D gene: .
V gene: TRBV7-2
CDR3 DNA: TGTGCCAGCAGCTTAGGGGGGCGGAGGGAGACCCAGTACTTC
CDR3 protein: CASSLGGRRETQYF

J gene: TRBJ1-1
clone size: .
D gene: .
V gene: TRBV13
CDR3 DNA: TGTGCCAGCAGCTCCTCCGCAGGTAGAGGGGAAGCTTTCTTT
CDR3 protein: CASSSSAGRGEAFF

J gene: TRBJ1-1
clone size: few
D gene: TRBD1
V gene: TRBV5-5
CDR3 DNA: TGTGCCAGCAGGGACAGGGAGAACACTGAAGCTTTCTTT
CDR3 protein: CASRDRENTEAFF

J gene: TRBJ2-7
clone size: .
D gene: .
V gene: TRBV7-9
CDR3 DNA: TGTGCCAGCAGCCCAGACTACGAGCAGTACTTC
CDR3 protein: CASSPDYEQYF

J gene: TRBJ2-7
clone size: .
D gene: .
V gene: TRBV7-3
CDR3 DNA: TGTGCCAGCATCCCCTCCGAGGCCCATTTCTACGAGCAGTACTTC
CDR3 protein: CASIPSEAHFYEQYF

J gene: TRBJ1-5
clone size: .
D gene: TRBD1
V gene: TRBV6-5
CDR3 DNA: TGTGCCAGCAGTACGGACAGGGATCAGCCCCAGCATTTT
CDR3 protein: CASSTDRDQPQHF

J gene: TRBJ2-5
clone size: .
D gene: .
V gene: TRBV5-1
CDR3 DNA: TGCGCCAGCAGCCGGGGGAGAGACAGCTTTGAAGAGACCCAGTACTTC
CDR3 protein: CASSRGRDSFEETQYF

J gene: TRBJ1-2
clone size: .
D gene: .
V gene: TRBV28
CDR3 DNA: TGTGCCAGCAGTTTCCGTCCGACAGCTAACTATGGCTACACCTTC
CDR3 protein: CASSFRPTANYGYTF

J gene: TRBJ2-7
clone size: few
D gene: TRBD1
V gene: TRBV28
CDR3 DNA: TGTGCCAGCAGTTCCCCCCGGGGACAGGGAGTACGAGAGCAGTACTTC
CDR3 protein: CASSSPRGQGVREQYF

J gene: TRBJ1-3
clone size: .
D gene: .
V gene: TRBV29-1
CDR3 DNA: TGCAGCGTTCAGGGCTCTGGAAACACCATATATTTT
CDR3 protein: CSVQGSGNTIYF

J gene: TRBJ2-7
clone size: .
D gene: .
V gene: TRBV11-3
CDR3 DNA: TGTGCCAGCAGCTTAAAGACAGGTACCTCCGAGCAGTACTTC
CDR3 protein: CASSLKTGTSEQYF

J gene: TRBJ1-5
clone size: .
D gene: .
V gene: TRBV28
CDR3 DNA: TGTGCCAGCAGTTTTGGGAGTCAGCCCCAGCATTTT
CDR3 protein: CASSFGSQPQHF

J gene: TRBJ2-2
clone size: .
D gene: .
V gene: TRBV29-1
CDR3 DNA: TGCAGCGCCCGGGGTGACGGGGAGCTGTTTTTT
CDR3 protein: CSARGDGELFF

J gene: TRBJ1-1
clone size: .
D gene: .
V gene: TRBV4-1
CDR3 DNA: TGCGCCAGCAGCCAAACTCTATCCCGCCTAACTGAAGCTTTCTTT
CDR3 protein: CASSQTLSRLTEAFF

J gene: TRBJ2-7
clone size: .
D gene: .
V gene: TRBV7-2
CDR3 DNA: TGTGCCAGCAGCTTATCGGTCTCCACTACCTACGAGCAGTACTTC
CDR3 protein: CASSLSVSTTYEQYF

J gene: TRBJ1-1
clone size: .
D gene: .
V gene: TRBV7-8
CDR3 DNA: TGTGCCAGCAGGTCGTCCCGGGTGAGGATCACTGAAGCTTTCTTT
CDR3 protein: CASRSSRVRITEAFF

J gene: TRBJ2-7
clone size: .
D gene: .
V gene: TRBV4-1
CDR3 DNA: TGCGCCAGCAGCCAAACGACTGGAGAGTACTACGAGCAGTACTTC
CDR3 protein: CASSQTTGEYYEQYF

J gene: TRBJ2-4
clone size: .
D gene: .
V gene: TRBV6-5
CDR3 DNA: TGTGCCACCTTAAACCGGGCCAAAAACATTCAGTACTTC
CDR3 protein: CATLNRAKNIQYF

J gene: TRBJ1-1
clone size: .
D gene: TRBD1
V gene: TRBV7-8
CDR3 DNA: TGTGCCAGCAGCTTAGGAGCGACAGGGAAAGCTTTCTTT
CDR3 protein: CASSLGATGKAFF

J gene: TRBJ1-2
clone size: few
D gene: .
V gene: TRBV6-1
CDR3 DNA: TGTGCCAGCAGTGAAGGGGTATGGAGGGAGGATGGCTACACCTTC
CDR3 protein: CASSEGVWREDGYTF

J gene: TRBJ2-1
clone size: .
D gene: TRBD2
V gene: TRBV2
CDR3 DNA: TGTGCCAGCAGTATACTGACTAGCGGGAACAAGGGTCAGTTCTTC
CDR3 protein: CASSILTSGNKGQFF

J gene: TRBJ2-1
clone size: .
D gene: TRBD2
V gene: TRBV5-6
CDR3 DNA: TGTGCCAGCAGCCCCCTAACTAGCGGGAGAGCGTACAATGAGCAGTTCTTC
CDR3 protein: CASSPLTSGRAYNEQFF

J gene: TRBJ2-5
clone size: few
D gene: .
V gene: TRBV28
CDR3 DNA: TGTGCCAGCAGCCAATTCTATGGTAGAGGGCAAGAGACCCAGTACTTC
CDR3 protein: CASSQFYGRGQETQYF

J gene: TRBJ2-5
clone size: .
D gene: TRBD2
V gene: TRBV9
CDR3 DNA: TGTGCCAGCAGCGCCGGACTAGCGGGGTCCCAAGAGACCCAGTACTTC
CDR3 protein: CASSAGLAGSQETQYF

J gene: TRBJ2-2
clone size: .
D gene: TRBD2
V gene: TRBV11-2
CDR3 DNA: TGTGCCAGCAGCCCCGGGGCGGGAGCTGGCGGGGAGCTGTTTTTT
CDR3 protein: CASSPGAGAGGELFF

J gene: TRBJ2-7
clone size: medium-sized
D gene: TRBD1
V gene: TRBV2
CDR3 DNA: TGTGCCAGCAGTGAGAGGACAGGGGCCCACGAGCAGTACTTC
CDR3 protein: CASSERTGAHEQYF

J gene: TRBJ1-5
clone size: .
D gene: .
V gene: TRBV27
CDR3 DNA: TGTGCCAGCAGTTTGGGGGCTCTTAGCCCCCTCAATCAGCCCCAGCATTTT
CDR3 protein: CASSLGALSPLNQPQHF

J gene: TRBJ1-1
clone size: .
D gene: .
V gene: TRBV5-1
CDR3 DNA: TGCGCCAGCAGCCTTGACGGGGTGAACACTGAAGCTTTCTTT
CDR3 protein: CASSLDGVNTEAFF

J gene: TRBJ1-5
clone size: .
D gene: TRBD1
V gene: TRBV6-5
CDR3 DNA: TGTGCCAGCAGCCGACAGGGAGGACAGCCCCAGCATTTT
CDR3 protein: CASSRQGGQPQHF

J gene: TRBJ2-2
clone size: .
D gene: .
V gene: TRBV5-4
CDR3 DNA: TGTGCCAGCAGCTTGTACGGGGTTTCCGGGGAGCTGTTTTTT
CDR3 protein: CASSLYGVSGELFF

J gene: TRBJ1-3
clone size: .
D gene: TRBD1
V gene: TRBV28
CDR3 DNA: TGTGCCAGCAGCCTCCAGGGGGCTTCTGGAAACACCATATATTTT
CDR3 protein: CASSLQGASGNTIYF

J gene: TRBJ2-1
clone size: .
D gene: TRBD2
V gene: TRBV5-4
CDR3 DNA: TGTGCCAGCAGCCCTAGCGGGAGGGGCGCAAATGAGCAGTTCTTC
CDR3 protein: CASSPSGRGANEQFF

J gene: TRBJ2-7
clone size: .
D gene: TRBD2
V gene: TRBV6-6
CDR3 DNA: TGTGCCAGCAGTACTTCCGGGACTAGCGGCTACGAGCAGTACTTC
CDR3 protein: CASSTSGTSGYEQYF

J gene: TRBJ1-1
clone size: .
D gene: .
V gene: TRBV27
CDR3 DNA: TGTGCCAGCAGCCCCGACAGGCTGGGGAACACTGAAGCTTTCTTT
CDR3 protein: CASSPDRLGNTEAFF